The 4 T cell receptor beta chains listed next were all sequenced from one sample in a study of beta chain features in type 1 diabetes. Isolated RNA was reverse transcribed in full, so expressed TCRB transcripts were sequenced. Assay used: immunoSEQ multiplex PCR; TCRdb lists only in-frame clones, some missing. The sample records some 400,000 clones, more than 13% being singletons. Sequences were obtained from naive CD4+ T cells from blood. The receptor set was obtained from a woman younger than 30 in good health.

J is TRBJ1-5 and V is TRBV7-6; D unclear. Trimming took off 1 base at V and 2 bases at J, with 6 bases between the two ends. CDR3 length: 14 residues. Germline V gene sequence: CDR1 SGHVS, CDR2 FNYEAQ. CDR3 sequence reads: CASSLDTGNQPQHF. DNA of the CDR3: TGTGCCAGCAGCTTAGACACCGGCAATCAGCCCCAGCATTTT.

The rearrangement joins TRBV7-9 to TRBJ2-5, with D maybe TRBD2 (6 bases). The CDR3 has 17 amino acids. Germline CDR1 SEHNR, CDR2 FQNEAQ (reference sequence). Trimming pared 6 bases from V and 3 bases from J, leaving 23 bases between. The CDR3: CASRPGRQARGKETQYF. The DNA for the CDR3 is TGTGCCAGCAGGCCGGGCCGGCAGGCCCGGGGGAAAGAGACCCAGTACTTC. Drawing the rest from reference TRBV7-9 and TRBJ2-5, the complete variable domain is DTGVSQNPRHKITKRGQNVTFRCDPISEHNRLYWYRQTLGQGPEFLTYFQNEAQLEKSRLLSDRFSAERPKGSFSTLEIQRTEQGDSAMYLCASRPGRQARGKETQYFGPGTRLLVL.

This clone has only a few counts. V is TRBV30 and J is TRBJ1-1; 7 bases align to TRBD1. Per germline, CDR1 GTSNPN and CDR2 SVGIG (reference sequence). CDR3 length equals 13 residues. V lost 0 bases and J lost 10; bases outside the gene matches: 8. The CDR3 bases are TGTGCCTGGAGTGTAGGGGGATACAGGGGAGCTTTCTTT. This encodes CAWSVGGYRGAFF.

The chain couples TRBV23-1 to TRBJ2-1, with D possibly TRBD1 on 6 matching bases. TRBV23-1 is reported as an ORF; its role is uncertain. The CDR3 is 16 amino acids. Trimming left V 8 bases short and J 4 bases short, with 21 bases between. The CDR3 nucleotides are TGCGCCAGCCCAAGGGGGAGTCATGGGGAATACAATGAGCAGTTCTTC. Its protein product is CASPRGSHGEYNEQFF.